The T cell receptor beta chain described here comes from a study of T cell repertoires in aging, cancer and after chemotherapy. Amplification of TCR beta used genomic DNA extracted from peripheral blood. Multiplex touch-down PCR with TRB-A/B primers amplified rearranged V-D-J TRB sequences. TCRdb called the multiplex PCR reads again in MiXCR, with one record for every CDR3 protein. The sample has under 15,000 distinct CDR3 sequences; around 23% are singletons. Germline V gives CDR1 SGHNT, CDR2 YYREEE (reference sequence). V was clipped by 3 bases and J by 0 bases, with 6 bases between them. CDR3 length equals 13 residues.

The sequence came from a human donor in good health. The chain carries TRBV5-4 and TRBJ1-2; D possibly corresponds to TRBD1 (5 bases). The sample comprised blood. In DNA form, the CDR3 reads TGTGCCAGCAGCTGGGACCCTAACTATGGCTACACCTTC. The encoded protein is CASSWDPNYGYTF. The variable domain in full, with the rest retrieved from reference TRBV5-4 and TRBJ1-2, is ETGVTQSPTHLIKTRGQQVTLRCSSQSGHNTVSWYQQALGQGPQFIFQYYREEENGRGNFPPRFSGLQFPNYSSELNVNALELDDSALYLCASSWDPNYGYTFGSGTRLTVV.